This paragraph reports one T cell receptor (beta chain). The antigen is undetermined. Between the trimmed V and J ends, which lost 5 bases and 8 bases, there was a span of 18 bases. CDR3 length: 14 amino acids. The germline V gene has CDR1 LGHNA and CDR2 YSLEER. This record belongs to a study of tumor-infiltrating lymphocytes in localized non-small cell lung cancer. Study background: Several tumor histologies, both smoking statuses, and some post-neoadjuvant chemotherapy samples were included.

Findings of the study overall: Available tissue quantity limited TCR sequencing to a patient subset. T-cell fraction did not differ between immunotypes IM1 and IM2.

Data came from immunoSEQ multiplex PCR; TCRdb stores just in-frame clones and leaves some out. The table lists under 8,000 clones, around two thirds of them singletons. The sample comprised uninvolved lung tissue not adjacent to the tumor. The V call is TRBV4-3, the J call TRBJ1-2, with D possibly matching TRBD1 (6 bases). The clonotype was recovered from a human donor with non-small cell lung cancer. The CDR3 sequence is CASSDKIQGSGYTF. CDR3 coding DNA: TGCGCCAGCAGCGACAAGATCCAGGGGAGCGGCTACACCTTC.